Listed below are T cell receptor beta chains from one sample, sequenced in a study of T cell changes during pregnancy in multiple sclerosis. Profiled with immunoSEQ multiplex PCR; TCRdb holds only in-frame clones, not every one. The sample carries tens of thousands of clones, more than 90% recorded once. The sequences come from CD8+ T cells from peripheral blood mononuclear cells, collected before pregnancy. These receptors were taken from a female donor with multiple sclerosis, enrolled in a pregnancy study. Each CDR3 is given with its conserved first and last residue. D genes are given only for firm matches. The listing skips clone size in some rows; elsewhere it reads once, few, many or a size class.

CDR3 protein: CASSLTSSGTEAFF
CDR3 DNA: TGTGCCAGCAGCTTGACTTCCTCGGGTACTGAAGCTTTCTTT
D gene: .
J gene: TRBJ1-1
clone size: few
V gene: TRBV11-3

CDR3 protein: CASSPGTPTDSNTGELFF
CDR3 DNA: TGTGCCAGCAGCCCCGGGACACCCACTGATTCGAACACCGGGGAGCTGTTTTTT
D gene: .
J gene: TRBJ2-2
clone size: .
V gene: TRBV13

CDR3 protein: CAWSVVGTVQPQHF
CDR3 DNA: TGTGCCTGGAGTGTGGTTGGGACAGTGCAGCCCCAGCATTTT
D gene: TRBD1
J gene: TRBJ1-5
clone size: .
V gene: TRBV30

CDR3 protein: CASRLGGDRTVEAFF
CDR3 DNA: TGTGCAAGTCGCTTAGGAGGGGACAGAACTGTTGAAGCTTTCTTT
D gene: .
J gene: TRBJ1-1
clone size: .
V gene: TRBV12-2

CDR3 protein: CASSEYFGVFGYTF
CDR3 DNA: TGTGCCAGCAGTGAATATTTCGGGGTATTCGGCTACACCTTC
D gene: .
J gene: TRBJ1-2
clone size: .
V gene: TRBV25-1

CDR3 protein: CASSQQRGGSYEQFF
CDR3 DNA: TGCGCCAGCAGCCAACAGCGGGGGGGCAGCTATGAGCAGTTCTTC
D gene: TRBD2
J gene: TRBJ2-1
clone size: .
V gene: TRBV4-1

CDR3 protein: CASSSTIRDEQYF
CDR3 DNA: TGTGCCAGCAGTTCCACCATCCGGGACGAGCAGTACTTC
D gene: .
J gene: TRBJ2-7
clone size: .
V gene: TRBV6-5

CDR3 protein: CASSRTVQNEQYF
CDR3 DNA: TGTGCCAGCAGTAGGACAGTCCAGAACGAGCAGTACTTC
D gene: .
J gene: TRBJ2-7
clone size: few
V gene: TRBV2

CDR3 protein: CASSGQGETDTQYF
CDR3 DNA: TGTGCCAGTAGTGGCCAGGGGGAAACAGATACGCAGTATTTT
D gene: TRBD1
J gene: TRBJ2-3
clone size: .
V gene: TRBV19

CDR3 protein: CAISDPTAGMNTEAFF
CDR3 DNA: TGTGCCATCAGTGATCCAACTGCAGGGATGAACACTGAAGCTTTCTTT
D gene: .
J gene: TRBJ1-1
clone size: .
V gene: TRBV10-3

CDR3 protein: CASSLFAGLAGGDGELFF
CDR3 DNA: TGTGCCAGCAGCTTATTCGCCGGACTAGCGGGGGGAGACGGGGAGCTGTTTTTT
D gene: TRBD2
J gene: TRBJ2-2
clone size: .
V gene: TRBV11-2

CDR3 protein: CASSPWGQNQPQHF
CDR3 DNA: TGTGCCAGCAGCCCGTGGGGCCAGAATCAGCCCCAGCATTTT
D gene: .
J gene: TRBJ1-5
clone size: .
V gene: TRBV5-6

CDR3 protein: CASSETAGGTNQPQHF
CDR3 DNA: TGTGCCAGCAGTGAAACGGCTGGGGGCACCAATCAGCCCCAGCATTTT
D gene: .
J gene: TRBJ1-5
clone size: .
V gene: TRBV25-1

CDR3 protein: CASSSRPSTASNEQFF
CDR3 DNA: TGTGCCAGCAGCTCTAGACCCTCGACAGCATCCAATGAGCAGTTCTTC
D gene: .
J gene: TRBJ2-1
clone size: .
V gene: TRBV11-2

CDR3 protein: CASSFRDRTYEQYF
CDR3 DNA: TGTGCCAGCAGTTTCCGGGACAGAACCTACGAGCAGTACTTC
D gene: TRBD1
J gene: TRBJ2-7
clone size: .
V gene: TRBV6-5

CDR3 protein: CASSELFGGGSEAEQYF
CDR3 DNA: TGTGCCAGCAGTGAATTGTTTGGCGGGGGGAGCGAGGCCGAGCAGTACTTC
D gene: TRBD2
J gene: TRBJ2-7
clone size: .
V gene: TRBV27

CDR3 protein: CASSSRAQETQYF
CDR3 DNA: TGTGCCAGCAGCTCCAGGGCTCAAGAGACCCAGTACTTC
D gene: .
J gene: TRBJ2-5
clone size: once
V gene: TRBV11-2

CDR3 protein: CASSEWGGENYGYTF
CDR3 DNA: TGTGCCAGCAGTGAATGGGGGGGAGAGAACTATGGCTACACCTTC
D gene: .
J gene: TRBJ1-2
clone size: .
V gene: TRBV6-1

CDR3 protein: CASRFEGTVGQPQHF
CDR3 DNA: TGTGCCAGCAGGTTCGAGGGGACAGTGGGTCAGCCCCAGCATTTT
D gene: TRBD1
J gene: TRBJ1-5
clone size: .
V gene: TRBV2

CDR3 protein: CASSYTGGGTEAFF
CDR3 DNA: TGCGCCAGCAGCTACACAGGGGGAGGCACTGAAGCTTTCTTT
D gene: TRBD1
J gene: TRBJ1-1
clone size: .
V gene: TRBV5-1

CDR3 protein: CASSLGAYEQYF
CDR3 DNA: TGTGCCAGCAGCTTAGGGGCATACGAGCAGTACTTC
D gene: .
J gene: TRBJ2-7
clone size: .
V gene: TRBV7-9

CDR3 protein: CASSARRTGSIMNTEAFF
CDR3 DNA: TGTGCCAGCAGCGCGAGACGGACAGGGAGTATCATGAACACTGAAGCTTTCTTT
D gene: TRBD1
J gene: TRBJ1-1
clone size: .
V gene: TRBV9

CDR3 protein: CASSAPTGSEQYF
CDR3 DNA: TGTGCCAGCAGCGCCCCGACAGGGTCCGAGCAGTACTTC
D gene: TRBD1
J gene: TRBJ2-7
clone size: .
V gene: TRBV9

CDR3 protein: CASIGGQVYGYTF
CDR3 DNA: TGTGCCAGTATTGGCGGACAGGTCTATGGCTACACCTTC
D gene: TRBD1
J gene: TRBJ1-2
clone size: few
V gene: TRBV19

CDR3 protein: CASSALGAGMYNEQFF
CDR3 DNA: TGTGCCAGCAGCGCCCTTGGAGCGGGTATGTACAATGAGCAGTTCTTC
D gene: .
J gene: TRBJ2-1
clone size: .
V gene: TRBV9

CDR3 protein: CSVVWDSYGYTF
CDR3 DNA: TGCAGCGTTGTCTGGGACAGCTATGGCTACACCTTC
D gene: TRBD1
J gene: TRBJ1-2
clone size: .
V gene: TRBV29-1